The 20 T cell receptor beta chains below were found in one sample sequenced in a study of response to subunit inactivated influenza vaccine. One entry per CDR3 protein, called by TCRdb with MiXCR from the RT-PCR reads. The sample consists of around 200,000 distinct CDR3 sequences, about 12% of them appearing once. In addition, the sample was reused for a study of T cells expressing NK-cell markers. That source notes: Template switching by 5'RACE with UMIs generated the TCR beta cDNA.

Here the sequenced sample was CD8+ T cells sorted from PBMCs, taken 11 to 12 days after vaccination. All receptors derive from a man in his fifties who received an inactivated influenza vaccine.

In this sample, this clonotype turned up many times. The chain links TRBV28 to TRBJ1-5; D may be TRBD1 (5 bases). Trimming removed 2 bases from V and 9 bases from J, with 14 bases in between. This CDR3 spans 14 amino acids. Per the germline V gene, CDR1 is MDHEN and CDR2 is SYDVKM. The CDR3 DNA reads as TGTGCCAGCAGTTTAATCCCCGGGGGGAGGCCCCAGCATTTT. Its protein product is CASSLIPGGRPQHF.

This sequence joins TRBV10-3 and TRBJ2-1; 7 nucleotides line up with TRBD1. The ends lost 4 bases at V and 2 bases at J; junction bases unmatched: 5. Germline CDR1 and CDR2: ENHRY and SYGVKD. This CDR3 spans 15 amino acids. CDR3 residues: CAISADRVAYNEQFF. For the CDR3, the DNA is TGTGCCATCAGTGCTGACAGGGTAGCCTACAATGAGCAGTTCTTC.

V usage is TRBV12-3 or TRBV12-4 and J usage is TRBJ2-1; 9 nucleotides line up with TRBD2. With V trimmed by 6 bases and J by 5 bases, 8 bases remained unmatched. The CDR3 sequence is 15 residues long. The DNA for the CDR3 is TGTGCCAGCAGCTCCGGGACTAGCCCTAACAATGAGCAGTTCTTC. Translating it yields CASSSGTSPNNEQFF.

This clonotype was counted only a few times. The V and J genes are TRBV12-3 or TRBV12-4 and TRBJ1-2; D call uncertain. V lost 6 bases and J lost 5, with 25 bases in between. This CDR3 is built from 17 residues. CDR3 protein: CASSHFLAGSSGYGYTF. CDR3 coding DNA: TGTGCCAGCAGCCATTTTCTAGCCGGGTCTTCCGGATATGGCTACACCTTC.

This clonotype was recorded a few times. The chain couples TRBV9 to TRBJ2-3; D gene uncertain. Deletions cut 3 bases from V and 0 bases from J, with 5 bases between. CDR1 and CDR2 (germline): SGDLS, YYNGEE. The CDR3 has 13 amino acids. CDR3 protein: CASSALSTDTQYF. The CDR3 region has the DNA TGTGCCAGCAGCGCCCTTAGCACAGATACGCAGTATTTT.

The table lists this clonotype with a few counts. The rearrangement uses TRBV11-2 and TRBJ2-1, with D possibly being TRBD2 (5 bases). Germline assignment: CDR1 SGHAT and CDR2 FQNNGV. The CDR3 extends over 15 amino acids. V was pared by 0 bases and J by 3 bases, with 9 bases between. The CDR3 is CASSLDSSGYNEQFF. The CDR3 DNA sequence: TGTGCCAGCAGCTTAGATTCCAGCGGCTACAATGAGCAGTTCTTC.

The rearrangement joins TRBV4-1 to TRBJ2-3; TRBD2 agrees at 9 bases. The V gene end was trimmed by 3 bases and the J gene end by 4 bases; junction bases not matched to a gene: 8. The CDR3 contains 16 residues. Looked up from germline, CDR1 is MGHRA and CDR2 is YSYEKL. In DNA form, the CDR3 reads TGCGCCAGCAGCCATCACGCGGGGGGGCCATCAGATACGCAGTATTTT. It translates to CASSHHAGGPSDTQYF.

This clonotype was seen more than once but under ten times. The chain combines TRBV15 with TRBJ2-5, with TRBD1 matching over 8 bases. Germline lookup yields CDR1 LNHNV and CDR2 YYDKDF (reference sequence). With 4 bases clipped from V and 4 bases from J, the junction kept 8 bases outside the gene matches. The CDR3 length is 15 residues. The CDR3 is CATSTRQGMGETQYF. In DNA, the CDR3 is TGTGCCACCAGCACCCGACAGGGGATGGGAGAGACCCAGTACTTC.

The V gene is TRBV29-1, the J gene TRBJ2-1, with D perhaps given as TRBD1 or TRBD2 (6 bases each). The CDR3 extends over 15 amino acids. Germline V gene sequence: CDR1 SQVTM, CDR2 ANQGSEA. The germline V and J ends were trimmed by 4 bases and 6 bases, with 19 bases remaining between them. The CDR3 DNA sequence: TGCAGCGTTGCACGTCCCGGGGGCGAGGTCAATGAGCAGTTCTTC. Translating gives CSVARPGGEVNEQFF.

The V and J genes are TRBV3-1 and TRBJ1-6, with D uncertain. With 4 bases removed from V and 8 bases from J, the gap between germline ends came to 15 bases. CDR3 length: 15 residues. The germline gives CDR1 LGHDT, CDR2 YNNKEL (reference sequence). The CDR3, as DNA: TGTGCCAGCAGCCTTGACCTTCAGTGGGATTCACCCCTCCACTTT. Residues: CASSLDLQWDSPLHF.

This clonotype was counted once. One junction end does not reproduce the germline sequence, and a read error may be involved. V and J are TRBV6-1 and TRBJ1-4, with unresolved D. The germline gives CDR1 MNHNS, CDR2 SASEGT. This CDR3 is built from 14 residues. The CDR3 sequence is CASSERGVDENLFF. CDR3 nucleotides: TGTGCCAGCAGTGAGCGAGGTGTCGATGAAAACCTGTTTTTT.

This clonotype was recorded a few times. The CDR3 loop reads CASTPFRGAGGYTF. The CDR3 region has the DNA TGCGCCAGCACCCCCTTCAGGGGGGCTGGTGGCTACACCTTC. This chain uses TRBV4-3 with TRBJ1-2; 7 bases match TRBD1. Trimming removed 7 bases from V and 7 bases from J; junction bases left unmatched: 12. The CDR3 totals 14 residues. The germline CDR1 and CDR2 sequences are LGHNA and YSLEER.

DNA for the CDR3: TGTGCCAGTAGTCCCGGGAGGACAGGGTTATCCTACAATGAGCAGTTCTTC. It yields the protein CASSPGRTGLSYNEQFF. The chain recombines TRBV19 with TRBJ2-1; D perhaps matches TRBD1 (8 bases). Germline CDR1 LNHDA, CDR2 SQIVND (reference sequence). Trimming took off 5 bases at V and 1 base at J, with 18 bases between the two ends. This CDR3 region has 17 residues. Combining the CDR3 with reference TRBV19 and TRBJ2-1 gives the whole variable domain DGGITQSPKYLFRKEGQNVTLSCEQNLNHDAMYWYRQDPGQGLRLIYYSQIVNDFQKGDIAEGYSVSREKKESFPLTVTSAQKNPTAFYLCASSPGRTGLSYNEQFFGPGTRLTVL.

This clonotype turned up a few times. The J gene is TRBJ2-1, the V gene TRBV6-2 or TRBV6-3, with a possible D match to TRBD1 (6 bases). There are 14 residues in the CDR3. Germline CDR1 and CDR2: MNHEY and SVGEGT. The germline V and J ends were trimmed by 6 bases and 4 bases, with 13 bases remaining between them. CDR3 region: CASSIGTIYNEQFF. In nucleotides, the CDR3 is TGTGCCAGCAGCATCGGGACAATTTACAATGAGCAGTTCTTC.

V is TRBV7-3 and J is TRBJ2-2; D is unclear. CDR1 is SGHTA, CDR2 FQGTGA, per germline. Trimming pared 5 bases from V and 5 bases from J, leaving 21 bases between. This CDR3 contains 17 residues. The chain's CDR3 is CASSPGPYGSETGELFF. The DNA of the CDR3 is TGTGCCAGCAGCCCAGGACCGTACGGATCAGAGACCGGGGAGCTGTTTTTT.

There are many counts of this clonotype. V and J are TRBV5-1 and TRBJ1-5; D uncertain. This CDR3 is 13 amino acids long. The germline V gene has CDR1 SGHRS and CDR2 YFSETQ. The ends were cut back, 0 bases at V and 5 bases at J, with 6 bases in the middle. This chain's CDR3 is CASSLGTDQPQHF. CDR3 bases: TGCGCCAGCAGCTTGGGCACCGATCAGCCCCAGCATTTT.

V and J are TRBV9 and TRBJ2-5; TRBD1 aligns across 9 bases. The CDR3 consists of 14 residues. Germline V lookup: CDR1 SGDLS, CDR2 YYNGEE. Trimming cost V 4 bases and J 2 bases; bases outside gene matches: 3. CDR3 DNA sequence: TGTGCCAGCAGCTCAGACAGGGGGCAAGAGACCCAGTACTTC. Residues: CASSSDRGQETQYF.

The chain uses TRBV24-1 and TRBJ2-3; D is uncertain. Germline V gene data show CDR1 as KGHDR and CDR2 as SFDVKD. Trimming cost V 0 bases and J 9 bases, with 9 bases left between them. The CDR3 runs to 13 residues. The CDR3 loop is CATSDLRGITQYF. The CDR3 region has the DNA TGTGCCACCAGTGATTTGAGAGGAATCACGCAGTATTTT.

This clonotype was detected a few times. The V call is TRBV10-1, the J call TRBJ2-1; 7 bases agree with TRBD2. Trimming removed 8 bases from V and 2 bases from J; junction bases left unmatched: 12. Per the germline V gene, CDR1 is WNHNN and CDR2 is SYGVQD (reference sequence). The CDR3 has 16 amino acids. The CDR3 DNA follows: TGCGCCAGCTCGGATCAGGGAGGGGTAACCTACAATGAGCAGTTCTTC. Its translation: CASSDQGGVTYNEQFF.

This clonotype was detected many times. The rearrangement uses TRBV7-2 and TRBJ2-7; TRBD2 might be the D (5 bases). Germline CDR1 SGHTA, CDR2 FQGNSA. The CDR3 is 14 residues long. Trimming left V 5 bases short and J 4 bases short, with 15 bases between. CDR3 DNA sequence: TGTGCCAGCAGCGCCGCGGCCGGGATGTACGAGCAGTACTTC. It yields the protein CASSAAAGMYEQYF.